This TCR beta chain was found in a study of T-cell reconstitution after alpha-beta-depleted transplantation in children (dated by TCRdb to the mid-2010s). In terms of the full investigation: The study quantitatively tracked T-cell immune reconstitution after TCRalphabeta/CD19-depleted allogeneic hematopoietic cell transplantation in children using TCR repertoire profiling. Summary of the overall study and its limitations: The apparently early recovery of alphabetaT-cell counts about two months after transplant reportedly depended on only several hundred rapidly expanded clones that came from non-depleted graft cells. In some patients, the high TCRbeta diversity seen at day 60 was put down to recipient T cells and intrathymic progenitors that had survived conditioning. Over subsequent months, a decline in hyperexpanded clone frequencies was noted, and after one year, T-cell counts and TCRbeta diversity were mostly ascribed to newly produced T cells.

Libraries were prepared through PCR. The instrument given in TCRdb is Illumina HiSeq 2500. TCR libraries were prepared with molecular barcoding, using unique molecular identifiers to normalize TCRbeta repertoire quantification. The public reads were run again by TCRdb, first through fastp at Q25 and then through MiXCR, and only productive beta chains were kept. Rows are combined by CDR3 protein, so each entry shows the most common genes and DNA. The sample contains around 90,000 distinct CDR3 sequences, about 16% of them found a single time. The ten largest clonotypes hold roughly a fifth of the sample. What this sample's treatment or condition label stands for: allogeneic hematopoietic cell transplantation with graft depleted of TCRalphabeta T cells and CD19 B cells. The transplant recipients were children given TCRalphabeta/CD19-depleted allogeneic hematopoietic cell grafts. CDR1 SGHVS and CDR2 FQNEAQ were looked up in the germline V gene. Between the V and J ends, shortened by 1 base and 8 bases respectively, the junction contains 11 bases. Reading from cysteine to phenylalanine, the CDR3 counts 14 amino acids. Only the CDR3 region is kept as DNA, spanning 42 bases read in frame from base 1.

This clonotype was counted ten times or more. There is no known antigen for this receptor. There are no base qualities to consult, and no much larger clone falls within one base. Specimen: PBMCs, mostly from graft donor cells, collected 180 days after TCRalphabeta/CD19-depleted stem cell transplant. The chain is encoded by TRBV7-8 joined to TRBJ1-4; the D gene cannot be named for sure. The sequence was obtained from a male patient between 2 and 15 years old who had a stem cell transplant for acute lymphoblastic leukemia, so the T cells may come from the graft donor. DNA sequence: TGTGCCAGCAGCTTAGAGGGTCAGCAGGAAAAACTGTTTTTT. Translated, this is CASSLEGQQEKLFF.